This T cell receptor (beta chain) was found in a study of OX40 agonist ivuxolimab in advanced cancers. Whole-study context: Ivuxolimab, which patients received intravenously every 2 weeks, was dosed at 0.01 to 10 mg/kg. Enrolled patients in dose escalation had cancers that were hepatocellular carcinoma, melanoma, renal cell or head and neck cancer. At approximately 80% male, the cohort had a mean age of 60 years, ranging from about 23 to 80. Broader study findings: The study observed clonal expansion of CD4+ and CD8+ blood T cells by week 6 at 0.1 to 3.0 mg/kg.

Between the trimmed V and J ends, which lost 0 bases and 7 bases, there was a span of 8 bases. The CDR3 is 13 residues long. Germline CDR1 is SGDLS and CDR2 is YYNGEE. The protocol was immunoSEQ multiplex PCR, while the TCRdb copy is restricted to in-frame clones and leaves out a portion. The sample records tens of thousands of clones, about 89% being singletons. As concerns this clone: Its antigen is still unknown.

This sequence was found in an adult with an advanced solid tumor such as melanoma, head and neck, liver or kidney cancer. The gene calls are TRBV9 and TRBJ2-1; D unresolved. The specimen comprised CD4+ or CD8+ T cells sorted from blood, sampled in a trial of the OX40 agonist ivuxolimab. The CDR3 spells CASSVGSKNEQFF. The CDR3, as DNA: TGTGCCAGCAGCGTAGGGTCTAAAAATGAGCAGTTCTTC.